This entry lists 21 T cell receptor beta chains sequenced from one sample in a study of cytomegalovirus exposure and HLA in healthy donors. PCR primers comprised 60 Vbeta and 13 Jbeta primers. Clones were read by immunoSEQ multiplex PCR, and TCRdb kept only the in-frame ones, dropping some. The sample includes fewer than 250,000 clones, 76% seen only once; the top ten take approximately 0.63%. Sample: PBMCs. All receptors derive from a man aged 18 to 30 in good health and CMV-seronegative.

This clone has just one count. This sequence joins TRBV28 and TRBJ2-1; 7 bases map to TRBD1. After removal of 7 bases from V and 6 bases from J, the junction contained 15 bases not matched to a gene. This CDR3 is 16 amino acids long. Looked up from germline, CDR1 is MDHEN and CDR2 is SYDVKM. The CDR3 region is CASTNHRGAAGNEQFF. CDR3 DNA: TGTGCCAGCACTAATCACAGGGGTGCCGCCGGCAATGAGCAGTTCTTC. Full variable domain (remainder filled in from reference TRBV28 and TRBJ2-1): DVKVTQSSRYLVKRTGEKVFLECVQDMDHENMFWYRQDPGLGLRLIYFSYDVKMKEKGDIPEGYSVSREKKERFSLILESASTNQTSMYLCASTNHRGAAGNEQFFGPGTRLTVL.

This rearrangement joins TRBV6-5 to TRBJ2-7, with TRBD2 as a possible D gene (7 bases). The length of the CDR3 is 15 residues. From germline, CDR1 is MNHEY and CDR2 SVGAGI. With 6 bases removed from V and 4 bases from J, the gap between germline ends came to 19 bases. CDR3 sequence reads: CASRTTGGGGYEQYF. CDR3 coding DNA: TGTGCCAGCAGAACCACCGGAGGGGGGGGTTACGAGCAGTACTTC.

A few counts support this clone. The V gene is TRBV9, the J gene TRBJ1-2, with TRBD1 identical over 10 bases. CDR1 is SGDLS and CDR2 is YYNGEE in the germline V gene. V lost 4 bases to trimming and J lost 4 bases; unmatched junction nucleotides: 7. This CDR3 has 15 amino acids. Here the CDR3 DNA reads TGTGCCAGCAGCTACCGGGACAGGGGTAGCTATGGCTACACCTTC. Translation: CASSYRDRGSYGYTF.

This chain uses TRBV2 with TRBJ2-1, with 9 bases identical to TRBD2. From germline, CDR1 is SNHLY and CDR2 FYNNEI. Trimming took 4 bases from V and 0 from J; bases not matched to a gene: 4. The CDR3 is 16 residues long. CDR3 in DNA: TGTGCCAGCAGTGTGACTAGCGGTTACTCCTACAATGAGCAGTTCTTC. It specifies CASSVTSGYSYNEQFF.

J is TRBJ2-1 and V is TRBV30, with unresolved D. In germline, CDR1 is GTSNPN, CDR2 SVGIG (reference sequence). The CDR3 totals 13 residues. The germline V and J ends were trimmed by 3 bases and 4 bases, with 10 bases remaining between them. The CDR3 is CAWSLDEYNEQFF. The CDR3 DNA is TGTGCCTGGAGCTTAGATGAGTACAATGAGCAGTTCTTC.

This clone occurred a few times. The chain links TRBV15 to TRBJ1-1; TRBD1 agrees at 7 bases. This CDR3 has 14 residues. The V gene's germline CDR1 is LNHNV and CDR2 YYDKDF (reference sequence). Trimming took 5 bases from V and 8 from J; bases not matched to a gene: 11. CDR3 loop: CATSPVRQGKEAFF. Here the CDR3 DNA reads TGTGCCACCAGCCCCGTGCGACAGGGAAAAGAAGCTTTCTTT.

The CDR3 nucleotides read TGTGCCACCAGCAAAGGACAGGGACATAATTCACCCCTCCACTTT. This codes for CATSKGQGHNSPLHF. V usage is TRBV15 and J usage is TRBJ1-6; 8 bases map to TRBD1. CDR1 LNHNV and CDR2 YYDKDF come from the germline V gene (reference sequence). The CDR3 is 15 amino acids. Unmatched junction bases numbered 4, after V lost 4 bases and J lost 5 bases. The complete variable domain, with remaining parts taken from reference TRBV15 and TRBJ1-6, reads DAMVIQNPRYQVTQFGKPVTLSCSQTLNHNVMYWYQQKSSQAPKLLFHYYDKDFNNEADTPDNFQSRRPNTSFCFLDIRSPGLGDTAMYLCATSKGQGHNSPLHFGNGTRLTVT.

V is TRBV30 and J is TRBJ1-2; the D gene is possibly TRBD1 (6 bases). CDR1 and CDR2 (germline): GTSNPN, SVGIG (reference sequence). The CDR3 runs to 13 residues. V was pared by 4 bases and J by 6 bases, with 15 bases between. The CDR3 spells CAWTIGGNHGYTF. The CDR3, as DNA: TGTGCCTGGACCATAGGGGGTAATCATGGCTACACCTTC.

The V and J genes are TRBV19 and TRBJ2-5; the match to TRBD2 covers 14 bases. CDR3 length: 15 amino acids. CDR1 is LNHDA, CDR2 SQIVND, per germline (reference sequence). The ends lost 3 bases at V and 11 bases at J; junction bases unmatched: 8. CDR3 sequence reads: CASSIGTSGRGEQYF. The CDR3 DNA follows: TGTGCCAGTAGTATCGGGACTAGCGGGAGAGGGGAGCAGTACTTC.

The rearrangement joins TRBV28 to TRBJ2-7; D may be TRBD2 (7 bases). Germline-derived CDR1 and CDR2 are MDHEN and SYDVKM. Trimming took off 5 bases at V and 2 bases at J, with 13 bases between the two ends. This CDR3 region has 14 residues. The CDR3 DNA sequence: TGTGCCAGCAGTGAAGTCGGGGGGCCCTACGAGCAGTACTTC. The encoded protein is CASSEVGGPYEQYF.

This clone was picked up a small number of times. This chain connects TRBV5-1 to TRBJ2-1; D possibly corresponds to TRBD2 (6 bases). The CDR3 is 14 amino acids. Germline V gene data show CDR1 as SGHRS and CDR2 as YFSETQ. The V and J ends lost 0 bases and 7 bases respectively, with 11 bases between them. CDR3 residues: CASSLGRLVNEQFF. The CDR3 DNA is TGCGCCAGCAGCTTGGGGCGACTAGTAAATGAGCAGTTCTTC.

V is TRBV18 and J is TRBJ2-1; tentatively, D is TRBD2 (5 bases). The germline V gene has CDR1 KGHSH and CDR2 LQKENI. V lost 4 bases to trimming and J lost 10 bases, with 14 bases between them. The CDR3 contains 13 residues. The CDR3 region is CASSLSRDGEQFF. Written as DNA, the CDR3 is TGTGCCAGCTCACTCTCCCGGGATGGGGAGCAGTTCTTC.

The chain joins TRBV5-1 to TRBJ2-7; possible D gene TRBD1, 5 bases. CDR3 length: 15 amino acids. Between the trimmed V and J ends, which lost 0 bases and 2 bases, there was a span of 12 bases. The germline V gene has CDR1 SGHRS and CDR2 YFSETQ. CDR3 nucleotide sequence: TGCGCCAGCAGCTTGGAAGGGGTGGGCGCCTACGAGCAGTACTTC. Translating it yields CASSLEGVGAYEQYF.

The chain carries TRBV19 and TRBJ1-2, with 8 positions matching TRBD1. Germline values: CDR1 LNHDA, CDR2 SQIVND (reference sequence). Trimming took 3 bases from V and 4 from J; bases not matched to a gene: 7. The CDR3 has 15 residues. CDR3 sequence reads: CASSITGGGVYGYTF. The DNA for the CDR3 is TGTGCCAGTAGTATTACAGGGGGTGGCGTCTATGGCTACACCTTC.

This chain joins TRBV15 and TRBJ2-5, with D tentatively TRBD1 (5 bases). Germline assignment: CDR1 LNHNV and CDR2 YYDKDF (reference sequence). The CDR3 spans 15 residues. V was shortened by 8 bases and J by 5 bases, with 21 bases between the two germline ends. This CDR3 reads CATRYGQGSWETQYF. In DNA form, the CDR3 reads TGTGCCACCCGATATGGTCAGGGATCATGGGAGACCCAGTACTTC.

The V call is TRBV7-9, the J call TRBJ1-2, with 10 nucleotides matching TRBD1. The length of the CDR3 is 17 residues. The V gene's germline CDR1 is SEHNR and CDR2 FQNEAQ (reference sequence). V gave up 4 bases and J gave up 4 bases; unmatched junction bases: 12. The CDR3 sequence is CASSSLGQGIEAYGYTF. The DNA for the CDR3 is TGTGCCAGCAGCTCCTTGGGACAGGGGATAGAGGCCTATGGCTACACCTTC.

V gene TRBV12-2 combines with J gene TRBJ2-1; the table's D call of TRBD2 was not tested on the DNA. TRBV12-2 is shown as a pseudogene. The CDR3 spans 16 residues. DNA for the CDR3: TGTGCAAGTCGCTTAGCTGGGGTAGCGGGAGGTTTAGGGCAGTTCTTC. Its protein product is CASRLAGVAGGLGQFF.

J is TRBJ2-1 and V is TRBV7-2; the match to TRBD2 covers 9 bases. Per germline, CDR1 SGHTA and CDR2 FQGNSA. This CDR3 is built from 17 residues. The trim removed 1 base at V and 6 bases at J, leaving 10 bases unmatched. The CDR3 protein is CASSLVSGGRAINEQFF. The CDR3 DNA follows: TGTGCCAGCAGCTTAGTTTCCGGCGGGAGGGCCATCAATGAGCAGTTCTTC.

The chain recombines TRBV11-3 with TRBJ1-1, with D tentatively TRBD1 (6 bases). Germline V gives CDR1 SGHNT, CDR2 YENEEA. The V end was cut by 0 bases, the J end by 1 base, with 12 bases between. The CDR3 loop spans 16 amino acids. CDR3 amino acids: CASSLESAQGNTEAFF. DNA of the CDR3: TGTGCCAGCAGCTTAGAATCTGCACAGGGGAACACTGAAGCTTTCTTT.

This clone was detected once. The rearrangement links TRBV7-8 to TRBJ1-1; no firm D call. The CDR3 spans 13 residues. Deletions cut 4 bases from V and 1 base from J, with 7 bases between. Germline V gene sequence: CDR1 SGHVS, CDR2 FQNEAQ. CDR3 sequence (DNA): TGTGCCAGCAGCTCCCCCGGGAACACTGAAGCTTTCTTT. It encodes CASSSPGNTEAFF.

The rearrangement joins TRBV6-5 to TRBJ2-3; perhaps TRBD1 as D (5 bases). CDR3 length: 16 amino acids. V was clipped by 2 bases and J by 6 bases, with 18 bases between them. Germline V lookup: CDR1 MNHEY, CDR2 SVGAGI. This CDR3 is CASSYNGPMPGDTQYF. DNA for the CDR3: TGTGCCAGCAGTTACAATGGACCTATGCCAGGGGATACGCAGTATTTT.